The clone carrying this T cell receptor (beta chain) was seen a single time. The data are from a study of blood T cell repertoires in COVID-19. Overall study: There were acute and convalescent COVID-19 samples, and they came from the United States, Italy and Spain.

Germline V gene sequence: CDR1 SGHRS, CDR2 YFSETQ. This CDR3 spans 11 amino acids. V lost 9 bases and J lost 7, with 14 bases in between. Profiling relied on immunoSEQ multiplex PCR, and the TCRdb table lists in-frame clones only, not all of them. The table includes 300,000 to 350,000 clones, almost 90% detected once. This clonotype originated in a young woman with acute COVID-19. The chain employs TRBV5-1 and TRBJ2-7; TRBD1 might be the D (6 bases). Material for sequencing was PBMCs or T cells enriched from blood (not recorded which). The CDR3 DNA is TGCGCCACTTCCATAGGGGGTGAGCAGTACTTC. Amino acids: CATSIGGEQYF.